A selection of T cell receptor beta chains follows, all from one sample in a study of identical twins. TCRdb reprocessed the 5' RACE reads with MiXCR, giving one entry per CDR3 protein. Among 250,000 to 300,000 distinct CDR3 sequences listed, 8.5% to 9.5% were seen once. This sample was also put to use in a study of yellow fever vaccine responses in identical twins.

Sequences were obtained from CD8+ T cells sorted from blood. The receptors originated from a woman in her late teens or twenties in good health. The CDR3 runs from the conserved cysteine through the conserved F or W. A D gene is named only where the DNA matches it firmly. For some rows the clone size is stated as once, few or many, or as a class when expanded; others skip it.

clone size: NA; D gene: NA; V gene: TRBV6-5; CDR3 length: 14; J gene: TRBJ2-7; CDR3 protein: CASSFTGPAYEQYF; CDR3 DNA: TGTGCCAGCAGTTTTACCGGGCCAGCCTACGAGCAGTACTTC
clone size: few; D gene: TRBD1; V gene: TRBV5-5; CDR3 length: 14; J gene: TRBJ2-7; CDR3 protein: CASSLTTGGYEQYF; CDR3 DNA: TGTGCCAGCAGCCTGACGACAGGGGGATACGAGCAGTACTTC
clone size: many; D gene: NA; V gene: TRBV4-3; CDR3 length: 17; J gene: TRBJ2-2; CDR3 protein: CASSQDSQTVVLGELFF; CDR3 DNA: TGCGCCAGCAGCCAAGATTCCCAGACAGTGGTGCTCGGGGAGCTGTTTTTT
clone size: NA; D gene: NA; V gene: TRBV5-4; CDR3 length: 13; J gene: TRBJ2-3; CDR3 protein: CASNYNVRSEQYF; CDR3 DNA: TGTGCCAGCAACTACAACGTGCGTAGTGAGCAGTATTTT
clone size: many; D gene: NA; V gene: TRBV5-6; CDR3 length: 17; J gene: TRBJ2-7; CDR3 protein: CASSPIGQILTSYEQYF; CDR3 DNA: TGTGCCAGCAGCCCAATCGGACAGATCCTGACTTCCTACGAGCAGTACTTC
clone size: many; D gene: NA; V gene: TRBV7-9; CDR3 length: 15; J gene: TRBJ2-1; CDR3 protein: CASSLVGGDTNEQFF; CDR3 DNA: TGTGCCAGCAGCTTAGTGGGGGGCGATACCAATGAGCAGTTCTTC
clone size: NA; D gene: TRBD2; V gene: TRBV27; CDR3 length: 14; J gene: TRBJ2-2; CDR3 protein: CASSPGTTPGELFF; CDR3 DNA: TGTGCCAGCAGTCCCGGGACTACCCCCGGGGAGCTGTTTTTT
clone size: NA; D gene: NA; V gene: TRBV6-5; CDR3 length: 16; J gene: TRBJ2-1; CDR3 protein: CASSYSIPRQYNEQFF; CDR3 DNA: TGTGCCAGCAGTTACTCCATCCCGAGACAGTACAATGAGCAGTTCTTC
clone size: NA; D gene: TRBD2; V gene: TRBV11-2; CDR3 length: 17; J gene: TRBJ2-1; CDR3 protein: CASSLDSGRASYNEQFF; CDR3 DNA: TGTGCCAGCAGCTTAGATAGCGGGAGGGCCTCCTACAATGAGCAGTTCTTC
clone size: few; D gene: TRBD1; V gene: TRBV7-9; CDR3 length: 14; J gene: TRBJ1-1; CDR3 protein: CASSYGQGYTEAFF; CDR3 DNA: TGTGCCAGCAGTTACGGACAGGGATATACTGAAGCTTTCTTT
clone size: NA; D gene: NA; V gene: TRBV6-1; CDR3 length: 14; J gene: TRBJ2-5; CDR3 protein: CATQGVFETETQYF; CDR3 DNA: TGTGCCACCCAAGGGGTTTTCGAGACAGAGACCCAGTACTTC
clone size: many; D gene: NA; V gene: TRBV15; CDR3 length: 16; J gene: TRBJ2-1; CDR3 protein: CATSRDNEFRGNEQFF; CDR3 DNA: TGTGCCACCAGCAGAGATAACGAGTTTAGGGGTAATGAGCAGTTCTTC
clone size: few; D gene: TRBD2; V gene: TRBV4-3; CDR3 length: 22; J gene: TRBJ2-1; CDR3 protein: CASSQTTTNYAGGPGPYNEQFF; CDR3 DNA: TGCGCCAGCAGCCAGACCACCACTAACTACGCGGGAGGGCCGGGGCCCTACAATGAGCAGTTCTTC
clone size: many; D gene: TRBD1; V gene: TRBV10-3; CDR3 length: 17; J gene: TRBJ1-4; CDR3 protein: CAISEFFPGTGEEKLFF; CDR3 DNA: TGTGCCATCAGTGAATTCTTTCCCGGGACAGGGGAAGAAAAACTGTTTTTT
clone size: NA; D gene: NA; V gene: TRBV4-2; CDR3 length: 17; J gene: TRBJ2-5; CDR3 protein: CASSQEEAGAIQETQYF; CDR3 DNA: TGTGCCAGCAGCCAAGAGGAGGCAGGGGCGATTCAAGAGACCCAGTACTTC
clone size: many; D gene: NA; V gene: TRBV12-3/TRBV12-4; CDR3 length: 15; J gene: TRBJ2-5; CDR3 protein: CASSLEGDGQETQYF; CDR3 DNA: TGTGCCAGCAGTTTAGAAGGAGATGGGCAAGAGACCCAGTACTTC
clone size: many; D gene: NA; V gene: TRBV29-1; CDR3 length: 9; J gene: TRBJ2-1; CDR3 protein: CSVDEEQFF; CDR3 DNA: TGCAGCGTTGACGAAGAGCAGTTCTTC
clone size: NA; D gene: TRBD2; V gene: TRBV15; CDR3 length: 20; J gene: TRBJ2-1; CDR3 protein: CATSRVGPLPGLATGNEQFF; CDR3 DNA: TGTGCCACCAGCAGAGTTGGGCCTCTACCGGGACTAGCGACGGGAAATGAGCAGTTCTTC
clone size: few; D gene: NA; V gene: TRBV12-3/TRBV12-4; CDR3 length: 14; J gene: TRBJ2-7; CDR3 protein: CASSLTGIPYEQYF; CDR3 DNA: TGTGCCAGCAGTTTAACAGGGATACCCTACGAGCAGTACTTC
clone size: few; D gene: NA; V gene: TRBV5-5; CDR3 length: 16; J gene: TRBJ1-6; CDR3 protein: CASSLVGIGGYSPLHF; CDR3 DNA: TGTGCCAGCAGCTTGGTGGGGATAGGGGGTTATTCACCCCTCCACTTT
clone size: many; D gene: NA; V gene: TRBV5-1; CDR3 length: 12; J gene: TRBJ2-1; CDR3 protein: CASSFGDNEQFF; CDR3 DNA: TGCGCCAGCAGCTTCGGAGACAATGAGCAGTTCTTC
clone size: many; D gene: NA; V gene: TRBV5-6; CDR3 length: 18; J gene: TRBJ1-5; CDR3 protein: CASSLGAGNLRSNQPQHF; CDR3 DNA: TGTGCCAGCAGCTTGGGGGCAGGGAATTTGAGGAGCAATCAGCCCCAGCATTTT
clone size: once; D gene: TRBD2; V gene: TRBV6-1; CDR3 length: 15; J gene: TRBJ2-7; CDR3 protein: CASSPELARYYEQYF; CDR3 DNA: TGTGCCAGCAGTCCCGAACTAGCGCGGTACTACGAGCAGTACTTC
clone size: NA; D gene: NA; V gene: TRBV30; CDR3 length: 11; J gene: TRBJ2-7; CDR3 protein: CAWTRQAEQYF; CDR3 DNA: TGTGCCTGGACTAGACAGGCCGAGCAGTACTTC
clone size: few; D gene: TRBD1; V gene: TRBV13; CDR3 length: 12; J gene: TRBJ2-7; CDR3 protein: CASSSGQGEQYF; CDR3 DNA: TGTGCCAGCAGCTCGGGACAGGGGGAGCAGTACTTC
clone size: NA; D gene: TRBD2; V gene: TRBV29-1; CDR3 length: 17; J gene: TRBJ2-5; CDR3 protein: CSVVGTEMTSGQETQYF; CDR3 DNA: TGCAGCGTTGTGGGGACAGAAATGACTAGCGGACAAGAGACCCAGTACTTC
clone size: few; D gene: NA; V gene: TRBV7-9; CDR3 length: 16; J gene: TRBJ2-5; CDR3 protein: CASSYQPTLPQETQYF; CDR3 DNA: TGTGCCAGCAGCTACCAACCCACATTACCTCAAGAGACCCAGTACTTC
clone size: many; D gene: NA; V gene: TRBV4-2; CDR3 length: 16; J gene: TRBJ2-1; CDR3 protein: CASSQEREWRYNEQFF; CDR3 DNA: TGTGCCAGCAGCCAAGAAAGGGAGTGGCGGTACAATGAGCAGTTCTTC
clone size: NA; D gene: NA; V gene: TRBV6-4; CDR3 length: 13; J gene: TRBJ1-5; CDR3 protein: CASRSLLNQPQHF; CDR3 DNA: TGTGCCAGCAGGAGCCTGTTGAATCAGCCCCAGCATTTT
clone size: many; D gene: TRBD1; V gene: TRBV6-2/TRBV6-3; CDR3 length: 14; J gene: TRBJ2-1; CDR3 protein: CASSYGTDYNEQFF; CDR3 DNA: TGTGCCAGCAGTTATGGGACAGACTACAATGAGCAGTTCTTC
clone size: NA; D gene: NA; V gene: TRBV5-6; CDR3 length: 15; J gene: TRBJ1-1; CDR3 protein: CASRAVTSMNTEAFF; CDR3 DNA: TGTGCCAGCAGGGCGGTGACCTCTATGAACACTGAAGCTTTCTTT
clone size: many; D gene: TRBD1; V gene: TRBV4-2; CDR3 length: 14; J gene: TRBJ2-1; CDR3 protein: CASSQSGTGNEQFF; CDR3 DNA: TGTGCCAGCAGCCAGTCCGGGACAGGGAATGAGCAGTTCTTC
clone size: few; D gene: NA; V gene: TRBV19; CDR3 length: 13; J gene: TRBJ1-1; CDR3 protein: CASTMGSNTEAFF; CDR3 DNA: TGTGCCAGTACCATGGGCTCGAACACTGAAGCTTTCTTT
clone size: few; D gene: TRBD2; V gene: TRBV12-3/TRBV12-4; CDR3 length: 15; J gene: TRBJ2-7; CDR3 protein: CASSASSGGTYEQYF; CDR3 DNA: TGTGCCAGCAGTGCTAGTAGCGGGGGAACCTACGAGCAGTACTTC
clone size: NA; D gene: TRBD1; V gene: TRBV20-1; CDR3 length: 17; J gene: TRBJ1-5; CDR3 protein: CSARNQARDRDHQPQHF; CDR3 DNA: TGCAGTGCTAGAAACCAAGCGCGGGACAGGGACCATCAGCCCCAGCATTTT
clone size: NA; D gene: TRBD1; V gene: TRBV2; CDR3 length: 16; J gene: TRBJ2-2; CDR3 protein: CASSELDRANTGELFF; CDR3 DNA: TGTGCCAGCAGTGAATTGGACAGGGCGAACACCGGGGAGCTGTTTTTT
clone size: NA; D gene: TRBD2; V gene: TRBV27; CDR3 length: 17; J gene: TRBJ2-4; CDR3 protein: CASSWWDPKAGGNIQYF; CDR3 DNA: TGTGCCAGCAGTTGGTGGGACCCCAAGGCGGGAGGCAACATTCAGTACTTC
clone size: NA; D gene: TRBD1; V gene: TRBV28; CDR3 length: 17; J gene: TRBJ2-7; CDR3 protein: CASSLTTGTGNYYEQYF; CDR3 DNA: TGTGCCAGCAGTTTAACCACCGGGACAGGGAACTACTACGAGCAGTACTTC
clone size: NA; D gene: NA; V gene: TRBV7-9; CDR3 length: 15; J gene: TRBJ2-5; CDR3 protein: CASSRPNLGQETQYF; CDR3 DNA: TGTGCCAGCAGCCGCCCTAACTTGGGCCAAGAGACCCAGTACTTC
clone size: many; D gene: NA; V gene: TRBV4-3; CDR3 length: 16; J gene: TRBJ1-5; CDR3 protein: CASSQNDRNRNQPQHF; CDR3 DNA: TGCGCCAGCAGCCAAAATGACCGGAACAGAAATCAGCCCCAGCATTTT
clone size: few; D gene: NA; V gene: TRBV6-1; CDR3 length: 13; J gene: TRBJ1-2; CDR3 protein: CATPRTGVYGYTF; CDR3 DNA: TGTGCCACTCCCCGGACGGGAGTCTATGGCTACACCTTC
clone size: few; D gene: NA; V gene: TRBV30; CDR3 length: 13; J gene: TRBJ1-1; CDR3 protein: CAWVDSMNTEAFF; CDR3 DNA: TGTGCCTGGGTAGACAGCATGAACACTGAAGCTTTCTTT
clone size: many; D gene: NA; V gene: TRBV5-1; CDR3 length: 13; J gene: TRBJ2-3; CDR3 protein: CASIRESTDTQYF; CDR3 DNA: TGCGCCAGCATACGGGAGAGCACAGATACGCAGTATTTT
clone size: few; D gene: TRBD2; V gene: TRBV20-1; CDR3 length: 15; J gene: TRBJ2-7; CDR3 protein: CSAIGLAGGSYEQYF; CDR3 DNA: TGCAGTGCCATCGGACTAGCGGGAGGCTCCTACGAGCAGTACTTC
clone size: NA; D gene: TRBD1; V gene: TRBV20-1; CDR3 length: 14; J gene: TRBJ1-1; CDR3 protein: CSALDRGLYTEAFF; CDR3 DNA: TGCAGTGCTTTGGACAGGGGGCTTTATACTGAAGCTTTCTTT
clone size: NA; D gene: NA; V gene: TRBV14; CDR3 length: 14; J gene: TRBJ2-3; CDR3 protein: CASSPRVVTDTQYF; CDR3 DNA: TGTGCCAGCAGCCCACGGGTAGTCACAGATACGCAGTATTTT
clone size: few; D gene: TRBD1; V gene: TRBV27; CDR3 length: 14; J gene: TRBJ2-3; CDR3 protein: CASRTGDWADTQYF; CDR3 DNA: TGTGCCAGCAGGACAGGGGATTGGGCAGATACGCAGTATTTT
clone size: many; D gene: NA; V gene: TRBV7-9; CDR3 length: 13; J gene: TRBJ2-3; CDR3 protein: CASSLVPTDTQYF; CDR3 DNA: TGTGCCAGCAGCTTAGTACCCACAGATACGCAGTATTTT
clone size: few; D gene: NA; V gene: TRBV3-1; CDR3 length: 14; J gene: TRBJ2-2; CDR3 protein: CASSLGREAGELFF; CDR3 DNA: TGTGCCAGCAGCCTGGGAAGGGAGGCCGGGGAGCTGTTTTTT
clone size: NA; D gene: NA; V gene: TRBV4-3; CDR3 length: 15; J gene: TRBJ1-1; CDR3 protein: CASSQEPTGNTEAFF; CDR3 DNA: TGCGCCAGCAGCCAAGAACCGACAGGGAACACTGAAGCTTTCTTT
clone size: few; D gene: NA; V gene: TRBV12-3/TRBV12-4; CDR3 length: 15; J gene: TRBJ2-2; CDR3 protein: CASSPWGSNTGELFF; CDR3 DNA: TGTGCCAGCAGTCCCTGGGGATCGAACACCGGGGAGCTGTTTTTT
clone size: few; D gene: TRBD2; V gene: TRBV4-3; CDR3 length: 18; J gene: TRBJ2-7; CDR3 protein: CASSQDPQHEREGYEQYF; CDR3 DNA: TGCGCCAGCAGCCAAGATCCTCAGCATGAGCGGGAGGGGTACGAGCAGTACTTC
clone size: many; D gene: TRBD1; V gene: TRBV7-6; CDR3 length: 15; J gene: TRBJ1-6; CDR3 protein: CASSLDRVINSPLHF; CDR3 DNA: TGTGCCAGCAGCTTGGACAGGGTGATTAATTCACCCCTCCACTTT
clone size: NA; D gene: NA; V gene: TRBV18; CDR3 length: 13; J gene: TRBJ1-2; CDR3 protein: CASSPDFNYGYTF; CDR3 DNA: TGTGCCAGCTCGCCTGACTTCAACTATGGCTACACCTTC
clone size: NA; D gene: NA; V gene: TRBV7-9; CDR3 length: 12; J gene: TRBJ2-3; CDR3 protein: CASTTAADTQYF; CDR3 DNA: TGTGCCAGCACTACCGCGGCAGATACGCAGTATTTT
clone size: few; D gene: NA; V gene: TRBV4-2; CDR3 length: 22; J gene: TRBJ2-7; CDR3 protein: CASSPVEGTPKGTRWVVGEQYF; CDR3 DNA: TGTGCCAGCAGCCCAGTAGAAGGGACACCCAAAGGAACTAGATGGGTTGTCGGCGAGCAGTACTTC
clone size: NA; D gene: NA; V gene: TRBV6-2/TRBV6-3; CDR3 length: 15; J gene: TRBJ2-7; CDR3 protein: CASSYTPDEAYEQYF; CDR3 DNA: TGTGCCAGCAGTTATACTCCGGACGAGGCCTACGAGCAGTACTTC
clone size: many; D gene: NA; V gene: TRBV27; CDR3 length: 16; J gene: TRBJ2-7; CDR3 protein: CASSNSPGTYSYEQYF; CDR3 DNA: TGTGCCAGCAGTAATTCCCCCGGGACGTACTCCTACGAGCAGTACTTC
clone size: few; D gene: TRBD1; V gene: TRBV29-1; CDR3 length: 14; J gene: TRBJ1-2; CDR3 protein: CSVERQGLSYGYTF; CDR3 DNA: TGCAGCGTTGAAAGACAGGGCCTCAGCTATGGCTACACCTTC
clone size: NA; D gene: NA; V gene: TRBV6-2/TRBV6-3; CDR3 length: 16; J gene: TRBJ2-7; CDR3 protein: CASSSRSGQLRGEQYF; CDR3 DNA: TGTGCCAGCAGTTCTCGATCAGGACAGCTGCGAGGGGAGCAGTACTTC